A selection of T cell receptor beta chains follows, all from one sample in a study of blood T cell repertoires in COVID-19. Profiling relied on immunoSEQ multiplex PCR, and the TCRdb table lists in-frame clones only, not all of them. The sample yields 15,000 or so clones, about 80% seen once. The sequencing sample was made of peripheral blood. All receptors come from a woman aged 60-75 years with acute or convalescent COVID-19. Each CDR3 is given with its conserved first and last residue. The D gene is left open where the match is weak. Not all rows give a size; the values are once, few, many and, for expanded clones, a class.

>.|TRBV19|TRBJ2-7|.
TGTGCCAGTAGTACAGGGTATGGTTCCTACGAGCAGTACTTC
CASSTGYGSYEQYF
>once|TRBV4-3|TRBJ2-1|.
TGCGCCAGCAGCCTTCAATCGAGCTCCTACAATGAGCAGTTCTTC
CASSLQSSSYNEQFF
>.|TRBV12-3/TRBV12-4|TRBJ1-6|.
TGTGCCAGCACCGTCGACTTCTTT
CASTVDFF
>.|TRBV29-1|TRBJ2-7|.
TGCAGCGTTGAGATTCTGGAGTCCTACGAGCAGTACTTC
CSVEILESYEQYF
>.|TRBV27|TRBJ2-1|TRBD2
TGTGCCAGTAATAGCGGGAGGTCCTACAATGAGCAGTTCTTC
CASNSGRSYNEQFF
>.|TRBV6-1|TRBJ1-1|.
TGTGCCAGCAGTGACCGGGGGAGGGGGTCTAGCACTGAAGCTTTCTTT
CASSDRGRGSSTEAFF
>.|TRBV21-1|TRBJ2-7|.
TGTGCCAGCAGACACTCCGAGGGACAGGGCAGCTACGAGCAGTACTTC
CASRHSEGQGSYEQYF
>.|TRBV18|TRBJ2-3|.
TGTGCCAGCTCACCCGGCCGCGGGGTTCTATTCCCCAATTTT
CASSPGRGVLFPNF
>.|TRBV19|TRBJ2-7|TRBD1
TGTGCCAGTAGTCCGGGACAGATTTCCTACGAGCAGTACTTC
CASSPGQISYEQYF
>once|TRBV6-5|TRBJ2-1|TRBD1
TGTGCCAGCAGTTGGGACAGGCTGGCCTACAATGAGCAGTTCTTC
CASSWDRLAYNEQFF
>few|TRBV10-3|TRBJ2-6|TRBD2
TGTGCCATCAGCGGACTAGCGGGAGATGCCAACGTCCTGACTTTC
CAISGLAGDANVLTF
>.|TRBV5-1|TRBJ2-2|.
TGCGCCAGCAGCTTACTGCCAGGGGTGGGCACCGGGGAGCTGTTTTTT
CASSLLPGVGTGELFF
>.|TRBV7-8|TRBJ2-1|TRBD2
TGTGCCAGCAGCTTAGGGCGGGAGGCATCCTACAATGAGCAGTTCTTC
CASSLGREASYNEQFF
>.|TRBV28|TRBJ1-4|.
TGTGCCAGCAGTTTGACAAGCCTGGGGGGAAAACTGTTTTTT
CASSLTSLGGKLFF
>.|TRBV25-1|TRBJ2-1|.
TGTGCCAGCAGTGATTCCCCGGAGTACAATGAGCAGTTCTTC
CASSDSPEYNEQFF
>few|TRBV19|TRBJ2-1|TRBD1
TGTGCCAGTCATACCGGGACAGCGCTAACCAATGAGCAGTTCTTC
CASHTGTALTNEQFF
>.|TRBV29-1|TRBJ2-2|.
TGCAGCGTTGAAGATGCAGGGTTGGAGGAGCTGTTTTTT
CSVEDAGLEELFF
>.|TRBV5-1|TRBJ2-7|TRBD2
TGCGCCAGCAGCTGGGGACTAGCGGTTGAGGGCCGGGACCCTTACGAGCAGTACTTC
CASSWGLAVEGRDPYEQYF
>.|TRBV5-6|TRBJ2-7|TRBD2
TGTGCCAGCAGGGGGAGTACTAGCGCTTCCTACGAGCAGTACTTC
CASRGSTSASYEQYF
>.|TRBV24-1|TRBJ2-3|.
TGTGCCACCAGTGATTTCAGAGATACGCAGTATTTT
CATSDFRDTQYF
>.|TRBV11-2|TRBJ2-1|TRBD1
TGTGCCAGCAGCTCCGGGACAGGGCAAGGATACAATGAGCAGTTCTTC
CASSSGTGQGYNEQFF
>.|TRBV10-3|TRBJ2-7|TRBD1
TGTGCCATCAGCACCACAGGGGGAAAAACCTACGAGCAGTACTTC
CAISTTGGKTYEQYF
>.|TRBV7-6|TRBJ2-3|.
TGTGCCAGCAGCTTACCTCACCCGGGAAGTCACACAGATACGCAGTATTTT
CASSLPHPGSHTDTQYF